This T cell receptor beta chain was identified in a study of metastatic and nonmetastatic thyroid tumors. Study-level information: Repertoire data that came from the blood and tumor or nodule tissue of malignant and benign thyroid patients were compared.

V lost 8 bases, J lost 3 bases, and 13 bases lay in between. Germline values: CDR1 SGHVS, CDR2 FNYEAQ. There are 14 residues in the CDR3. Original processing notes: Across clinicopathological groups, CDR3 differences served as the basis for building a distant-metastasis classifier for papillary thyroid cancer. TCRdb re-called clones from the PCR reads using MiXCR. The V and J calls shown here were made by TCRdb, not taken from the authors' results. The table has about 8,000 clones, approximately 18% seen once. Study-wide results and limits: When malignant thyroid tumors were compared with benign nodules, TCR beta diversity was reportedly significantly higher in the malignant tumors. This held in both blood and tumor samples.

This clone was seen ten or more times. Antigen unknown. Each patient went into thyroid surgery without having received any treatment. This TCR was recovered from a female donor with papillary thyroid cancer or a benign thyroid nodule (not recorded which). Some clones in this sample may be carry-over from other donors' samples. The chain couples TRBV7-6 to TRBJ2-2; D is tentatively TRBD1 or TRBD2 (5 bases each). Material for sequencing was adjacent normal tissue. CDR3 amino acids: CASDEGPYTGELFF. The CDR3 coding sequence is TGTGCCAGCGACGAGGGACCATACACCGGGGAGCTGTTTTTT.